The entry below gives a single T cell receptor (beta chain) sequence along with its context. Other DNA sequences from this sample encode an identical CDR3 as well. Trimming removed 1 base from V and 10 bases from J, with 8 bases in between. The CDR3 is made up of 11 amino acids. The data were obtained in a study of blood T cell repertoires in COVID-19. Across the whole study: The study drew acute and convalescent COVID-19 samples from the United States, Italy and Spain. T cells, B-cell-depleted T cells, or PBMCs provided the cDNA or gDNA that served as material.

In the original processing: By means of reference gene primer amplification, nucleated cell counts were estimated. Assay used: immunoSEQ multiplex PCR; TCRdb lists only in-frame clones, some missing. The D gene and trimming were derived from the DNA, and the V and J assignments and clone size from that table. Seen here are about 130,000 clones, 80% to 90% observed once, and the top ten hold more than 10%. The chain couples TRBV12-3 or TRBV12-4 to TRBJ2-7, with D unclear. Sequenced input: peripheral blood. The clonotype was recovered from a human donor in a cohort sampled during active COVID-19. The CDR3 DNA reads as TGTGCCAGCAGTTTAGGGCAGGAACAGTACTTC. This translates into CASSLGQEQYF.